This entry features one T cell receptor beta chain sequence. Clones were sequenced by immunoSEQ multiplex PCR, and TCRdb holds only the in-frame ones, with some missing. The sample has over 450,000 clones; around 78% are singletons. The V and J ends lost 3 bases and 6 bases, in that order; junction bases with no gene match: 13. The CDR3 is made up of 18 amino acids. The germline gives CDR1 SGHDN, CDR2 FVKESK. This record comes from a study of shared T cell receptors in the human thymus. These data were likewise used in another study, on human thymus T cells. From that paper: Healthy Finnish infants undergoing corrective surgery for congenital heart defects were the donors. Resections were taken during corrective heart surgery, and the thymus tissue came from these. Both thymic and peripheral blood repertoires showed apparently biased V and J usage. In unrelated individuals, thymic repertoires overlapped highly, according to related research.

The sequenced material came from thymocytes. V gene TRBV14 combines with J gene TRBJ2-3, with 12 bases that match TRBD2. The receptor was isolated from a boy younger than two with a congenital heart defect. The CDR3 protein is CASSQGGKTSGRADTQYF. In DNA, the CDR3 is TGTGCCAGCAGCCAGGGGGGAAAGACTAGCGGGAGAGCGGATACGCAGTATTTT.